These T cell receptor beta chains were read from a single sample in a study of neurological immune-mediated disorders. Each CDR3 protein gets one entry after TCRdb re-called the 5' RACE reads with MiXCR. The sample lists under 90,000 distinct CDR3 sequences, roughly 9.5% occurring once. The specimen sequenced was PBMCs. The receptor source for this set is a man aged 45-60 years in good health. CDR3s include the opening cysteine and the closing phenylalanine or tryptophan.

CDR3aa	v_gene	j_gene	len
CACGYGFVAGGTDTQYF	TRBV5-1	TRBJ2-3	17
CASSQAGTEAFF	TRBV4-1	TRBJ1-1	12
CASSELDSSYNEQFF	TRBV5-1	TRBJ2-1	15
CASSFSRGSYNEQFF	TRBV27	TRBJ2-1	15
CASSLIREETQYF	TRBV13	TRBJ2-5	13
CSGVGRHEQFF	TRBV29-1	TRBJ2-1	11
CASSYSGRGRTNEKLFF	TRBV6-6	TRBJ1-4	17
CASSLAVATRAYNEQFF	TRBV7-6	TRBJ2-1	17
CASSMTGWDQPQHF	TRBV19	TRBJ1-5	14
CSAPRTGDGTDTQYF	TRBV20-1	TRBJ2-3	15
CASSGSGRAYNEQFF	TRBV7-8	TRBJ2-1	15
CASSLTLAASTDTQYF	TRBV11-2	TRBJ2-3	16
CASSLTGTSGYEQYF	TRBV7-6	TRBJ2-7	15
CASSLENEQFF	TRBV13	TRBJ2-1	11
CAISESRDRDYGYTF	TRBV10-3	TRBJ1-2	15
CASSYSANTEAFF	TRBV6-6	TRBJ1-1	13
CASRENRAEGAQHF	TRBV19	TRBJ1-5	14
CATSVRGGPGDTQYF	TRBV24-1	TRBJ2-3	15
CASSPNRGSQPQHF	TRBV7-2	TRBJ1-5	14
CASSTVGQLYEQYF	TRBV28	TRBJ2-7	14
CASSFQGSGNTEAFF	TRBV5-1	TRBJ1-1	15
CASTAYSSQETQYF	TRBV6-6	TRBJ2-5	14
CATSRDGIAGVYNEQFF	TRBV15	TRBJ2-1	17
CASSLYQESYNEQFF	TRBV5-1	TRBJ2-1	15
CASSLGTGRGTNTEAFF	TRBV12-3/TRBV12-4	TRBJ1-1	17
CASSPGGFGETQYF	TRBV5-1	TRBJ2-5	14
CVSSQYGPWSYEQYF	TRBV4-2	TRBJ2-7	15
CASSPTERRGNTIYF	TRBV6-5	TRBJ1-3	15
CASSLDGGQGYEQYF	TRBV5-5	TRBJ2-7	15
CASSFTGGNQPQHF	TRBV7-9	TRBJ1-5	14
CSAETTNEKLFF	TRBV20-1	TRBJ1-4	12
CASSQEGDRDWSPLHF	TRBV4-2	TRBJ1-6	16
CASSPRAGMGTKNIQYF	TRBV11-2	TRBJ2-4	17
CASSLGAGADYGYTF	TRBV7-2	TRBJ1-2	15
CASSSGIAQMNTEAFF	TRBV5-1	TRBJ1-1	16
CASSQEPGGNQPQHF	TRBV3-1	TRBJ1-5	15
CASSPSGTSYEQYF	TRBV27	TRBJ2-7	14
CASSQDLSPLHF	TRBV14	TRBJ1-6	12
CASSFLGQGAENEQFF	TRBV5-1	TRBJ2-1	16
CASSWRPALPAGELFF	TRBV2	TRBJ2-2	16
CASSYSKRKNTGELFF	TRBV6-6	TRBJ2-2	16
CASSRGRNYGYTF	TRBV5-6	TRBJ1-2	13
CASSLGTTNEKLFF	TRBV5-1	TRBJ1-4	14
CASSPQTVTGNTIYF	TRBV9	TRBJ1-3	15
CASSEVGGGAVNNSPLHF	TRBV6-1	TRBJ1-6	18
CASSGLGQGVTDTQYF	TRBV11-2	TRBJ2-3	16
CSVELQGNTGELFF	TRBV29-1	TRBJ2-2	14
CASSLGAGRGGADTQYF	TRBV5-1	TRBJ2-3	17
CASSLIGRLTVDEQFF	TRBV12-3/TRBV12-4	TRBJ2-1	16
CSVIGEGAYTQETQYF	TRBV29-1	TRBJ2-5	16
CASSLGKLAKNIQYF	TRBV28	TRBJ2-4	15
CASSLQGWETQYF	TRBV12-3/TRBV12-4	TRBJ2-5	13
CSVGSRTDTDTQYF	TRBV29-1	TRBJ2-3	14
CSVATEGIQYF	TRBV29-1	TRBJ2-4	11